The clone carrying this TCR beta chain was counted a single time. Its antigen is not known. The sample is drawn from a study of T cell responses to AZD1222 COVID-19 vaccine. Here immunoSEQ multiplex PCR was the method, and the copy in TCRdb shows in-frame clones only, minus some. The sample shows 95,000 to 100,000 clones, about 88% of them seen only once. Trimming took 6 bases from V and 8 from J; bases not matched to a gene: 11. CDR3 size: 14 residues. From germline, CDR1 is SEHNR and CDR2 FQNEAQ (reference sequence). Overall study results and limits: The study identified only five to seven AZD1222 recipients as seropositive at baseline.

The sequence was obtained from an adult who received the AZD1222 COVID-19 vaccine. The V gene is TRBV7-9, the J gene TRBJ1-2; 8 nucleotides line up with TRBD1. The sample in question was peripheral blood, obtained 28 days after the second AZD1222 dose. CDR3 DNA sequence: TGTGCCAGCAGGGAGGGCGACAGGGGAGGGGGCTACACCTTC. It specifies CASREGDRGGGYTF.